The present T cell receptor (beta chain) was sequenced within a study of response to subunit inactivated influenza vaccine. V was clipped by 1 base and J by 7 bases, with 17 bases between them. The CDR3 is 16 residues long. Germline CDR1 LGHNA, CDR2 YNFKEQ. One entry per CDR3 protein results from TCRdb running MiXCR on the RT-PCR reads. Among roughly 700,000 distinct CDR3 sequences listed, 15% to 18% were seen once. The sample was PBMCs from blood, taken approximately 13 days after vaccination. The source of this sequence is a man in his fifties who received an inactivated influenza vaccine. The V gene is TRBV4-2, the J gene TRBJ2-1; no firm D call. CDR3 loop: CASSQVYPTPANEQFF. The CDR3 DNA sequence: TGTGCCAGCAGCCAAGTTTATCCGACTCCTGCGAATGAGCAGTTCTTC.